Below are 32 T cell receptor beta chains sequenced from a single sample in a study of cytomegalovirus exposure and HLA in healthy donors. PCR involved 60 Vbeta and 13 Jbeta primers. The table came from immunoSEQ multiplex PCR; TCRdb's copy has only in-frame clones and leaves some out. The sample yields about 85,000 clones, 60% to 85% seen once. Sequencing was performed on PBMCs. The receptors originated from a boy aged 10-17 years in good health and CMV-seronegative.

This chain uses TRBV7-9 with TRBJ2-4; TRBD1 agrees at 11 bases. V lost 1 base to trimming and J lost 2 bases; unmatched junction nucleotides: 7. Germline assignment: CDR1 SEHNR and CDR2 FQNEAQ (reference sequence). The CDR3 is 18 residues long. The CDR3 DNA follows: TGTGCCAGCAGCTTAGATTCGGACAGGGGGCGGACCAAAAACATTCAGTACTTC. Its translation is CASSLDSDRGRTKNIQYF.

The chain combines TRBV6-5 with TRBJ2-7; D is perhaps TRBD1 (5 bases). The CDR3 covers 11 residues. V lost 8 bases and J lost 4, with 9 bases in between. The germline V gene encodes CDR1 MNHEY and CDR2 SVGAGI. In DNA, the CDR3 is TGTGCCAGCGCAGGGCTTTACGAGCAGTACTTC. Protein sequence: CASAGLYEQYF.

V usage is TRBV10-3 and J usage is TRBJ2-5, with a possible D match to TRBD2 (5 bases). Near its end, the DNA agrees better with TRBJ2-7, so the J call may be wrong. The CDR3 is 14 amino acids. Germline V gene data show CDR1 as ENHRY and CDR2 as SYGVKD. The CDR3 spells CAISGLGGLYEQYF. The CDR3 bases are TGTGCCATCAGTGGACTCGGAGGCCTATACGAGCAGTACTTC.

The CDR3, as DNA: TGTGCCAGCAGTGACATGGCTAGCGGGGGGGCAGATACGCAGTATTTT. Its protein is CASSDMASGGADTQYF. The chain couples TRBV6-4 to TRBJ2-3, with 12 bases lining up with TRBD2. The V gene end was trimmed by 2 bases and the J gene end by 4 bases; junction bases not matched to a gene: 4. Germline values: CDR1 MRHNA, CDR2 SNTAGT. The CDR3 extends over 16 amino acids.

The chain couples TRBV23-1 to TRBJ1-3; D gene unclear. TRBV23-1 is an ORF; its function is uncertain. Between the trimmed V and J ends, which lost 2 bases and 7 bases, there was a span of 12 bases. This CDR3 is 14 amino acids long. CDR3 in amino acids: CASSQRALVNTIYF. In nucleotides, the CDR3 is TGCGCCAGCAGTCAACGCGCCCTAGTGAACACCATATATTTT.

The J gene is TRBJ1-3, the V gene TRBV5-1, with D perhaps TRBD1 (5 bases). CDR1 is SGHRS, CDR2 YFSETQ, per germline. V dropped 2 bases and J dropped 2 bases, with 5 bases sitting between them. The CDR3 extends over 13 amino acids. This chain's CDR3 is CASSLGAGNTIYF. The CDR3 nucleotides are TGCGCCAGCAGCTTAGGGGCTGGAAACACCATATATTTT.

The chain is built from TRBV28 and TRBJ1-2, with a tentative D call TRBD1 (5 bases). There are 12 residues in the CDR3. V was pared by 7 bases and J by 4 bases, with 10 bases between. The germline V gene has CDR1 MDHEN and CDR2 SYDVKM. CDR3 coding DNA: TGTGCCAGCAACCAGGGAATCTATGGCTACACCTTC. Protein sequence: CASNQGIYGYTF.

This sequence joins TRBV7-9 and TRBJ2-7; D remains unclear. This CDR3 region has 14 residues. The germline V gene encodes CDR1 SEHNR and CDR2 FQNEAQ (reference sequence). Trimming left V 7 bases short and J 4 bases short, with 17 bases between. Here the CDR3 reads CASTSSPQLYEQYF. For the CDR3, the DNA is TGTGCCAGCACATCTAGTCCTCAACTATACGAGCAGTACTTC.

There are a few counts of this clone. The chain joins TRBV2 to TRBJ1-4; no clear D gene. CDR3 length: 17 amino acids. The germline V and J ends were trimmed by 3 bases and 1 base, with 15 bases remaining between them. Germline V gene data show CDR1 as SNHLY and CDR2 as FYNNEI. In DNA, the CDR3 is TGTGCCAGCAGTGATGGCACTCTGGGCGTAACTAATGAAAAACTGTTTTTT. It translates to CASSDGTLGVTNEKLFF. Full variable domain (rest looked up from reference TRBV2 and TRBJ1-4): EPEVTQTPSHQVTQMGQEVILRCVPISNHLYFYWYRQILGQKVEFLVSFYNNEISEKSEIFDDQFSVERPDGSNFTLKIRSTKLEDSAMYFCASSDGTLGVTNEKLFFGSGTQLSVL.

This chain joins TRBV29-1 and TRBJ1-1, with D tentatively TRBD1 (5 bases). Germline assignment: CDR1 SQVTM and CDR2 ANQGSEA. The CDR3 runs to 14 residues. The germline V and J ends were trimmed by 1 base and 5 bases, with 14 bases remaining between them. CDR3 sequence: CSVEAPASGTEAFF. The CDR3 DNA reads TGCAGCGTTGAAGCACCTGCCTCAGGGACTGAAGCTTTCTTT.

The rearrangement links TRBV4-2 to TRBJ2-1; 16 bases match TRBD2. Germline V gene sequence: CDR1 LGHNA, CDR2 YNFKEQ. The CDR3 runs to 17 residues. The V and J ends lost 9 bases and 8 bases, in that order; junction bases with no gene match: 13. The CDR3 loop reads CASSGTSGRAFPHEQFF. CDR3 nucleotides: TGTGCCAGTTCCGGGACTAGCGGGAGGGCCTTCCCCCATGAGCAGTTCTTC.

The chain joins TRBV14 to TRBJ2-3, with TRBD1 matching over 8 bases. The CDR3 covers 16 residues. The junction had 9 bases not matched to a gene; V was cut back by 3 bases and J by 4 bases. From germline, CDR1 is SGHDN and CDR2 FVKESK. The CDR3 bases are TGTGCCAGCAGCCATAAGACAGGGGTTTATGCAGATACGCAGTATTTT. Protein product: CASSHKTGVYADTQYF.

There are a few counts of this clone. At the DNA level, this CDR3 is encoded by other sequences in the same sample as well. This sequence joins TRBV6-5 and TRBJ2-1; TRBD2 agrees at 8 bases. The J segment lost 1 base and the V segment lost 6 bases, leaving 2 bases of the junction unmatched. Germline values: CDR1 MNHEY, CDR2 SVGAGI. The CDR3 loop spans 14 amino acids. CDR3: CASSIAGSYNEQFF. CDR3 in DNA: TGTGCCAGCAGCATAGCGGGATCCTACAATGAGCAGTTCTTC.

CDR3 in amino acids: CASSHSSLRGGEAQYF. CDR3 in DNA: TGCGCCAGCAGCCATTCTTCCTTGCGGGGAGGGGAGGCCCAGTACTTC. This sequence joins TRBV4-3 and TRBJ2-5, with TRBD2 matching over 7 bases. The V and J ends lost 3 bases and 9 bases, in that order; junction bases with no gene match: 16. Germline assignment: CDR1 LGHNA and CDR2 YSLEER. CDR3 size: 16 residues.

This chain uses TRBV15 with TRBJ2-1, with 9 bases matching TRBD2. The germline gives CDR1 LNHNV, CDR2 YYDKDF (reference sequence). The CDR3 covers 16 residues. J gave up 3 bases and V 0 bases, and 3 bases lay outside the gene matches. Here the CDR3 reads CATSRERAGGYNEQFF. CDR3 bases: TGTGCCACCAGCAGAGAACGAGCGGGAGGCTACAATGAGCAGTTCTTC.

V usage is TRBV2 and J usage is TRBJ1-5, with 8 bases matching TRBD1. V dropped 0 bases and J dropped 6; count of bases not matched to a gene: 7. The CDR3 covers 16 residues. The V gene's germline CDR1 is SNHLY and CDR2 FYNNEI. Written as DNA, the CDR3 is TGTGCCAGCAGTGAAGCAACGGGCAGGGGGCTTCAGCCCCAGCATTTT. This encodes CASSEATGRGLQPQHF.

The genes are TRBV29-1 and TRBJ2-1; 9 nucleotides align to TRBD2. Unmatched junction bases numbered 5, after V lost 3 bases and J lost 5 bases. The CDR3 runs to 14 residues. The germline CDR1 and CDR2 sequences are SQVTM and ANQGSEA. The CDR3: CSVELERGDNEQFF. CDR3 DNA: TGCAGCGTTGAGTTGGAGCGGGGGGACAATGAGCAGTTCTTC.

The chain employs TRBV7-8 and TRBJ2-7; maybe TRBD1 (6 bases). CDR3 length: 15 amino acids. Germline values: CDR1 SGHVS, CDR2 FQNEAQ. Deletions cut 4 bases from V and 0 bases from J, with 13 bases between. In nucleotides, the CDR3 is TGTGCCAGCAGCTCAGCAAGGACAGACTCCTACGAGCAGTACTTC. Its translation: CASSSARTDSYEQYF.

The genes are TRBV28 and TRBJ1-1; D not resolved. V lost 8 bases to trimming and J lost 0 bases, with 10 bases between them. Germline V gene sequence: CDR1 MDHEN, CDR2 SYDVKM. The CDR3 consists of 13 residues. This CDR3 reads CASLSTMNTEAFF. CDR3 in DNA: TGTGCCAGCCTCTCTACCATGAACACTGAAGCTTTCTTT.

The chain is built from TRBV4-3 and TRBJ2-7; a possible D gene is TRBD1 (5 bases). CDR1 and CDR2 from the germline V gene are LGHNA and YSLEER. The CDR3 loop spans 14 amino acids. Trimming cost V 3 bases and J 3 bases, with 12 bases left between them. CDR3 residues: CASSQDTTSYEQYF. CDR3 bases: TGCGCCAGCAGCCAGGACACTACCAGCTACGAGCAGTACTTC.

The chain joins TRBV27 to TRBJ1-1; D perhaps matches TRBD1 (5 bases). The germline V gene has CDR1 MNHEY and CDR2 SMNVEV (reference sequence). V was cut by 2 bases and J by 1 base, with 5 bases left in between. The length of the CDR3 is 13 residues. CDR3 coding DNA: TGTGCCAGCAGTTTACAGGGGAACACTGAAGCTTTCTTT. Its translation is CASSLQGNTEAFF.

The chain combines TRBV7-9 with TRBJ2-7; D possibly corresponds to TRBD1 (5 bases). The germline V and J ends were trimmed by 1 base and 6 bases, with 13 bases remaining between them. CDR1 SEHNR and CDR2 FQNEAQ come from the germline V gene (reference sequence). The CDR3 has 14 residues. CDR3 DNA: TGTGCCAGCAGCTTAGAGTCTCTAGGGGCCGAGCAGTACTTC. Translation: CASSLESLGAEQYF. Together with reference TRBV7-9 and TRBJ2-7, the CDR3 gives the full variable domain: DTGVSQNPRHKITKRGQNVTFRCDPISEHNRLYWYRQTLGQGPEFLTYFQNEAQLEKSRLLSDRFSAERPKGSFSTLEIQRTEQGDSAMYLCASSLESLGAEQYFGPGTRLTVT.

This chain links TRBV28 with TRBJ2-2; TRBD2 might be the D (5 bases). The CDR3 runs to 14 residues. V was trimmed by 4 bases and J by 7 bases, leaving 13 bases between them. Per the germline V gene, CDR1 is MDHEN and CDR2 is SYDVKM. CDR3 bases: TGTGCCAGCAGTTACCCCTCTGAGGGCGGGGAGCTGTTTTTT. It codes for CASSYPSEGGELFF.

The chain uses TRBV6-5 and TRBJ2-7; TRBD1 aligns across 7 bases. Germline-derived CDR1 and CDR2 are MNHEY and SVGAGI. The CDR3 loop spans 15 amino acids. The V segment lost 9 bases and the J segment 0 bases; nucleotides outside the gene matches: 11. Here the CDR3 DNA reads TGTGCCAGTAGCCTTGCCGGGACAGCCTCCTACGAGCAGTACTTC. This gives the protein CASSLAGTASYEQYF.

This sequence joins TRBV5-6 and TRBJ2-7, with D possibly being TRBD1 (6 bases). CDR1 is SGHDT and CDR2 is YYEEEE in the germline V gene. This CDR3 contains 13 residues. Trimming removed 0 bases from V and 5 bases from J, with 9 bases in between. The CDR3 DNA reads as TGTGCCAGCAGCTTGGACGGGACACACGAGCAGTACTTC. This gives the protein CASSLDGTHEQYF.

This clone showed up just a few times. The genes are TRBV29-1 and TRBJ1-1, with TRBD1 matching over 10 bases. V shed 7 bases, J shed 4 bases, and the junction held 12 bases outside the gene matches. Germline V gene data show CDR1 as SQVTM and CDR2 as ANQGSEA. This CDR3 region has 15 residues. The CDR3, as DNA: TGCAGCGCGACGGGACAGGGGAAGGGGGGCACTGAAGCTTTCTTT. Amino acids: CSATGQGKGGTEAFF.

The CDR3 bases are TGTGCCAGCAGCTCGATACATTCCATAAATGAGCAGTTCTTC. It is translated as CASSSIHSINEQFF. The chain carries TRBV7-6 and TRBJ2-1; no reliable D call. This CDR3 spans 14 amino acids. Trimming left V 4 bases short and J 7 bases short, with 14 bases between. Germline V gene lookup returns CDR1 SGHVS and CDR2 FNYEAQ.

In DNA, the CDR3 is TGTGCCAGCAGTGAACCCCCAAGACAGAGCTCCTACGAGCAGTACTTC. Encoded protein: CASSEPPRQSSYEQYF. The rearrangement joins TRBV6-1 to TRBJ2-7; D may be TRBD1 (5 bases). The germline gives CDR1 MNHNS, CDR2 SASEGT. Between the trimmed V and J ends, which lost 2 bases and 0 bases, there was a span of 14 bases. The CDR3 spans 16 residues.

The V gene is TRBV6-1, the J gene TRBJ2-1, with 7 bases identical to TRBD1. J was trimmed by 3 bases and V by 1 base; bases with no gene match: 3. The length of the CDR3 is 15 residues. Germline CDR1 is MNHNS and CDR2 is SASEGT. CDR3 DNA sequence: TGTGCCAGCAGTGAAGGGACAGGAGTCTACAATGAGCAGTTCTTC. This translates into CASSEGTGVYNEQFF.

In nucleotides, the CDR3 is TGTGCAAGTCGGGAGGACGTAACCTATCCCTACGAGCAGTACTTC. Residues: CASREDVTYPYEQYF. This rearrangement joins TRBV12-2 to TRBJ2-7; TRBD2 reflects the table's D call only, with no check against the DNA. TRBV12-2 counts as a pseudogene. This CDR3 has 15 residues.

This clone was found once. CDR3 region: CAWSNTAYSEQYF. DNA of the CDR3: TGTGCCTGGAGTAATACAGCATATAGTGAGCAGTACTTC. V and J are TRBV30 and TRBJ2-7; D is unclear. In germline, CDR1 is GTSNPN, CDR2 SVGIG (reference sequence). The CDR3 sequence is 13 residues long. Trimming removed 2 bases at V and 7 bases at J, with 15 bases between. Filled out from reference TRBV30 and TRBJ2-7, the complete variable domain reads SQTIHQWPATLVQPVGSPLSLECTVEGTSNPNLYWYRQAAGRGLQLLFYSVGIGQISSEVPQNLSASRPQDRQFILSSKKLLLSDSGFYLCAWSNTAYSEQYFGPGTRLTVT.

For the CDR3, the DNA is TGTGCCTGCTGTGGTAGCGGACTGTACAATGAGCAGTTCTTC. This encodes CACCGSGLYNEQFF. The V gene is TRBV27, the J gene TRBJ2-1, with D tentatively TRBD2 (6 bases). Germline V lookup: CDR1 MNHEY, CDR2 SMNVEV (reference sequence). The CDR3 has 14 amino acids. Trimming removed 11 bases at V and 4 bases at J, with 18 bases between.